These 25 T cell receptor beta chains were all obtained from the same sample, sequenced in a study of blood T cell repertoires in COVID-19. Method: immunoSEQ multiplex PCR; TCRdb's copy keeps in-frame clones and lacks some. In the table there are 200,000 to 300,000 clones, about 84% of which are singletons. The sample was PBMCs or T cells enriched from blood (not recorded which). The receptors shown here come from a woman aged 50 to 65 who had recovered from COVID-19.

This clone was found a few times. V gene TRBV25-1 combines with J gene TRBJ2-1; D gene ambiguous. This CDR3 is 15 amino acids long. Germline CDR1 MGHDK, CDR2 SYGVNS. The V end was cut by 3 bases, the J end by 0 bases, with 9 bases between. This CDR3 reads CASSDPRSSYNEQFF. CDR3 DNA: TGTGCCAGCAGTGACCCTAGGAGCTCCTACAATGAGCAGTTCTTC.

J is TRBJ1-6 and V is TRBV12-3 or TRBV12-4; D ambiguous. The V end was cut by 5 bases, the J end by 6 bases, with 8 bases between. The CDR3 contains 13 residues. The CDR3 bases are TGTGCCAGCAGTCCCGTTAGTAATTCACCCCTCCACTTT. As protein: CASSPVSNSPLHF.

In this sample, this clone turned up a few times. The CDR3 nucleotides are TGTGCCAGCTCAGGGCAGACAGGGAATAATTCACCCCTCCACTTT. Translating gives CASSGQTGNNSPLHF. The rearrangement joins TRBV18 to TRBJ1-6; 7 bases align to TRBD1. The CDR3 contains 15 residues. With V trimmed by 5 bases and J by 5 bases, 6 bases remained unmatched. In germline, CDR1 is KGHSH, CDR2 LQKENI.

The chain recombines TRBV4-3 with TRBJ1-1; D is ambiguous. This CDR3 is built from 15 residues. Trimming removed 0 bases from V and 1 base from J, with 9 bases in between. CDR1 and CDR2 (germline): LGHNA, YSLEER. The CDR3 DNA reads as TGCGCCAGCAGCCAAGAACCAGGTTGGAACACTGAAGCTTTCTTT. It codes for CASSQEPGWNTEAFF.

This chain links TRBV15 with TRBJ2-5; TRBD2 agrees at 8 bases. The CDR3 runs 16 residues. The germline CDR1 and CDR2 sequences are LNHNV and YYDKDF (reference sequence). With V trimmed by 1 base and J by 1 base, 5 bases remained unmatched. CDR3 region: CATSRVVSGIQETQYF. CDR3 in DNA: TGTGCCACCAGCAGAGTGGTTAGCGGGATCCAAGAGACCCAGTACTTC.

The rearrangement joins TRBV13 to TRBJ2-7; 9 nucleotides align to TRBD2. J was trimmed by 1 base and V by 5 bases; bases with no gene match: 9. Germline V gene lookup returns CDR1 PRHDT and CDR2 FYEKMQ (reference sequence). The CDR3 covers 16 residues. The CDR3 region is CASSVRGTSKSYEQYF. The CDR3 nucleotides read TGTGCCAGCAGCGTAAGAGGGACTAGCAAATCCTACGAGCAGTACTTC.

This clone was observed a few times. In DNA, the CDR3 is TGTGCCAGCACCCGACTAGCGGGAGTCGGGGGCAATGAGCAGTTCTTC. Translation: CASTRLAGVGGNEQFF. The chain recombines TRBV28 with TRBJ2-1, with 12 bases lining up with TRBD2. The CDR3 spans 16 residues. J was trimmed by 6 bases and V by 7 bases; bases with no gene match: 10. Germline V gene sequence: CDR1 MDHEN, CDR2 SYDVKM.

The V and J genes are TRBV6-2 or TRBV6-3 and TRBJ2-7; perhaps TRBD2 as D (6 bases). The CDR3 has 16 amino acids. Germline V CDR1 and CDR2: MNHEY, SVGEGT. V lost 2 bases and J 1 base, leaving 15 bases between the germline ends. The CDR3 nucleotides read TGTGCCAGCAGTTACCCCCGATTAGGAGGGTCCTACGAGCAGTACTTC. It translates to CASSYPRLGGSYEQYF.

This clone has a single count. The chain employs TRBV6-5 and TRBJ1-2; 11 nucleotides line up with TRBD1. The germline CDR1 and CDR2 sequences are MNHEY and SVGAGI. V dropped 10 bases and J dropped 8; count of bases not matched to a gene: 9. The CDR3 loop spans 13 amino acids. The CDR3 reads CATTTGTGGGYTF. The CDR3 nucleotides are TGTGCCACCACAACCGGGACAGGGGGGGGCTACACCTTC.

This clone appeared a single time. The chain carries TRBV18 and TRBJ2-3, with D unresolved. The CDR3 spans 14 residues. Trimming cost V 5 bases and J 9 bases, with 18 bases left between them. CDR1 and CDR2 (germline): KGHSH, LQKENI. CDR3 nucleotide sequence: TGTGCCAGCTCAGCCGACGAGGCCACGGTCACGCAGTATTTT. Translating it yields CASSADEATVTQYF.

The gene calls are TRBV18 and TRBJ2-3; 10 bases are a match to TRBD1. J lost 11 bases, V lost 3 bases, and 8 bases had no gene match. CDR1 KGHSH and CDR2 LQKENI come from the germline V gene. The CDR3 loop spans 14 amino acids. In nucleotides, the CDR3 is TGTGCCAGCTCACCGGACAGGGGGATAGAGGGGCAGTATTTT. It encodes CASSPDRGIEGQYF.

The chain couples TRBV6-5 to TRBJ2-5; D unresolved. Germline assignment: CDR1 MNHEY and CDR2 SVGAGI. Trimming took 5 bases from V and 2 from J, leaving 12 bases between them. The CDR3 loop spans 14 amino acids. DNA for the CDR3: TGTGCCAGCAGTACACAGAGACCTCAAGAGACCCAGTACTTC. It yields the protein CASSTQRPQETQYF.

This sequence joins TRBV2 and TRBJ1-2; TRBD1 matches 7 bases. CDR3 length equals 14 residues. Germline V CDR1 and CDR2: SNHLY, FYNNEI. The V gene end was trimmed by 6 bases and the J gene end by 7 bases; junction bases not matched to a gene: 11. CDR3 DNA sequence: TGTGCCAGCAGCTCCAGACAGGGAGGTCTTGGCTACACCTTC. The encoded protein is CASSSRQGGLGYTF.

The J gene is TRBJ2-5, the V gene TRBV6-5, with 7 nucleotides matching TRBD1. This CDR3 has 14 amino acids. V lost 0 bases, J lost 3 bases, and 1 base stayed unmatched. Germline CDR1 is MNHEY and CDR2 is SVGAGI. The CDR3 protein is CASSYSQGEETQYF. The CDR3 DNA is TGTGCCAGCAGTTACTCTCAGGGGGAAGAGACCCAGTACTTC.

The rearrangement joins TRBV10-3 to TRBJ1-5; 10 bases are shared with TRBD1. Germline V gene sequence: CDR1 ENHRY, CDR2 SYGVKD. Trimming removed 4 bases from V and 3 bases from J; junction bases left unmatched: 9. CDR3 length equals 17 residues. The CDR3 DNA is TGTGCCATCAGTGCCGCCGGGACAGGGGTCATCAATCAGCCCCAGCATTTT. This gives the protein CAISAAGTGVINQPQHF.

The chain links TRBV29-1 to TRBJ1-2; TRBD1 matches 8 bases. The V gene end was trimmed by 4 bases and the J gene end by 2 bases; junction bases not matched to a gene: 9. CDR3 length equals 15 residues. Germline V lookup: CDR1 SQVTM, CDR2 ANQGSEA. The CDR3 DNA sequence: TGCAGCGTTGTCCCGGGACAGGCCCTAAACTATGGCTACACCTTC. It translates to CSVVPGQALNYGYTF.

J is TRBJ1-2 and V is TRBV7-9; no reliable D call. The V end was cut by 2 bases, the J end by 0 bases, with 7 bases between. Per the germline V gene, CDR1 is SEHNR and CDR2 is FQNEAQ (reference sequence). The CDR3 loop spans 14 amino acids. Here the CDR3 reads CASSLSESNYGYTF. The CDR3 DNA is TGTGCCAGCAGCTTAAGTGAGTCTAACTATGGCTACACCTTC.

This clone came up once. The gene calls are TRBV11-2 and TRBJ1-1; tentative D call: TRBD1 (5 bases). The CDR3 runs to 15 residues. In germline, CDR1 is SGHAT, CDR2 FQNNGV. V was pared by 3 bases and J by 0 bases, with 11 bases between. DNA for the CDR3: TGTGCCAGCAGCTTCGTCAGGGTCATGAACACTGAAGCTTTCTTT. Amino acid sequence: CASSFVRVMNTEAFF.

The chain is built from TRBV7-9 and TRBJ2-7, with 8 nucleotides matching TRBD1. Germline V gives CDR1 SEHNR, CDR2 FQNEAQ (reference sequence). This CDR3 comprises 14 residues. Losses at the gene ends were 1 base for V and 5 bases for J; bases not matched to a gene: 4. The CDR3 sequence is CASSLVDRAHEQYF. CDR3 DNA: TGTGCCAGCAGCTTAGTGGACAGGGCGCACGAGCAGTACTTC.

The chain employs TRBV18 and TRBJ2-2; maybe TRBD1 (6 bases). This CDR3 spans 16 amino acids. Germline loops: CDR1 KGHSH, CDR2 LQKENI. V gave up 3 bases and J gave up 1 base, with 12 bases separating them. CDR3 residues: CASSPQTGLNTGELFF. In DNA form, the CDR3 reads TGTGCCAGCTCACCCCAGACAGGACTGAACACCGGGGAGCTGTTTTTT.

This clone was detected once. V gene TRBV2 combines with J gene TRBJ2-5; D is unclear. V lost 6 bases to trimming and J lost 3 bases, with 11 bases between them. Germline V CDR1 and CDR2: SNHLY, FYNNEI. The CDR3 covers 13 residues. CDR3 DNA sequence: TGTGCCAGCAGGTACAGCTGGGAAGAGACCCAGTACTTC. It codes for CASRYSWEETQYF.

The V and J genes are TRBV11-3 and TRBJ2-5, with TRBD2 identical over 9 bases. This CDR3 has 16 residues. The V segment lost 2 bases and the J segment 5 bases; nucleotides outside the gene matches: 9. Germline CDR1 SGHNT, CDR2 YENEEA. In DNA, the CDR3 is TGTGCCAGCAGCTTACTGGGACTAGCCTCGGCGGAGACCCAGTACTTC. Translation: CASSLLGLASAETQYF.

The V gene is TRBV25-1, the J gene TRBJ2-2; D uncertain. The CDR3 contains 14 residues. V was trimmed by 2 bases and J by 2 bases, leaving 6 bases between them. In germline, CDR1 is MGHDK, CDR2 SYGVNS. The CDR3 loop is CASSERTNTGELFF. The CDR3 DNA reads TGTGCCAGCAGTGAACGCACAAACACCGGGGAGCTGTTTTTT.

The chain couples TRBV11-3 to TRBJ2-1; the match to TRBD2 covers 7 bases. The V and J ends lost 4 bases and 6 bases, in that order; junction bases with no gene match: 9. Looked up from germline, CDR1 is SGHNT and CDR2 is YENEEA. The CDR3 sequence is 15 residues long. The CDR3 loop is CASSSRTRVSNEQFF. The CDR3 DNA follows: TGTGCCAGCAGCTCCAGGACTAGAGTCAGCAATGAGCAGTTCTTC.

This chain joins TRBV3-1 (or the pseudogene TRBV3-2) and TRBJ2-7; TRBD1 is a possible D gene (5 bases). The CDR3 consists of 13 residues. V was cut by 1 base and J by 8 bases, with 12 bases left in between. The germline V gene has CDR1 LGHDT and CDR2 YNNKEL (reference sequence). The CDR3 loop reads CASSQVAGIKQYF. CDR3 DNA sequence: TGTGCCAGCAGCCAAGTGGCAGGGATCAAGCAGTACTTC.